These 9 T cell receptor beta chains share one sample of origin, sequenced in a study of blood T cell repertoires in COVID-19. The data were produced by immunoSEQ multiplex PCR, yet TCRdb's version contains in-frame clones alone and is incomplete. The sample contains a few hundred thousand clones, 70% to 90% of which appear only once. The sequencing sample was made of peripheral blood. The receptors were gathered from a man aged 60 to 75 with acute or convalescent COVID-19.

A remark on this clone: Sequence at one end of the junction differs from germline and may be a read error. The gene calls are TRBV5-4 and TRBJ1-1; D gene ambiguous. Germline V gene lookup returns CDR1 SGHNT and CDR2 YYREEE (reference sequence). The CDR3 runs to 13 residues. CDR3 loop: CASSLAEGPDAFF. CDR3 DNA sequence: TGTGCCAGCAGCTTGGCCGAGGGCCCTGATGCTTTCTTT.

For the CDR3, the DNA is TGTGCCAGCAGCCCAGTTCAAGGAGGTGAGCAGTTCTTC. It codes for CASSPVQGGEQFF. This chain uses TRBV2 with TRBJ2-1, with a tentative D call TRBD2 (5 bases). Trimming removed 6 bases at V and 9 bases at J, with 15 bases between. The CDR3 covers 13 residues. Germline V gives CDR1 SNHLY, CDR2 FYNNEI. Together with reference TRBV2 and TRBJ2-1, the CDR3 gives the full variable domain: EPEVTQTPSHQVTQMGQEVILRCVPISNHLYFYWYRQILGQKVEFLVSFYNNEISEKSEIFDDQFSVERPDGSNFTLKIRSTKLEDSAMYFCASSPVQGGEQFFGPGTRLTVL.

The CDR3 sequence is CASSFRDTSNQPQHF. The CDR3 region has the DNA TGTGCCAGCAGCTTCAGGGACACTAGCAATCAGCCCCAGCATTTT. The genes are TRBV5-8 and TRBJ1-5; weak D call: TRBD1 (6 bases). The CDR3 totals 15 residues. Trimming removed 2 bases from V and 0 bases from J, with 9 bases in between. CDR1 is SGHTS, CDR2 YDEGEE, per germline.

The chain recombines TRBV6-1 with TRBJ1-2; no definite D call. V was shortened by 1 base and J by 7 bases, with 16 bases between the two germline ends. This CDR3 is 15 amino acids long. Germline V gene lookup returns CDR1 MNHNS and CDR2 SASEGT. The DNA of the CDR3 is TGTGCCAGCAGTGAAGAGACACCGGACGCGGGTGGCTACACCTTC. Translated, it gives CASSEETPDAGGYTF.

The CDR3 here is CASSQGQGLNTEAFF. CDR3 nucleotides: TGTGCCAGCTCCCAAGGACAGGGCCTGAACACTGAAGCTTTCTTT. The chain joins TRBV18 to TRBJ1-1, with TRBD1 matching over 8 bases. CDR3 length: 15 residues. The J segment lost 0 bases and the V segment lost 6 bases, leaving 6 bases of the junction unmatched. The germline V gene has CDR1 KGHSH and CDR2 LQKENI.

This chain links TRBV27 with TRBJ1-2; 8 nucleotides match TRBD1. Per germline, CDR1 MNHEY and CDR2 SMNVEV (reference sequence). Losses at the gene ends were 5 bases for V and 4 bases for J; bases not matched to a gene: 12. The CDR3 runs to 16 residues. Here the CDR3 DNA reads TGTGCCAGCAGTCCGATAGAAAGACAGGGGAGCTATGGCTACACCTTC. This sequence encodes CASSPIERQGSYGYTF.

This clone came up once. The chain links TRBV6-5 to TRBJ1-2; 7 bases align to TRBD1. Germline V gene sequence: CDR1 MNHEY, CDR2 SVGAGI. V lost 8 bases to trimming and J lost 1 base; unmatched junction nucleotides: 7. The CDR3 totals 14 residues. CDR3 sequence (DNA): TGTGCCAGCTCAGGGGGGACTGGTAACTATGGCTACACCTTC. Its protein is CASSGGTGNYGYTF.

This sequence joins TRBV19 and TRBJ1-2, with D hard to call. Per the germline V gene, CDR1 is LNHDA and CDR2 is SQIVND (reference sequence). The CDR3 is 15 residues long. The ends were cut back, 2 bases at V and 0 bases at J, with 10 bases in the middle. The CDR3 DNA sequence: TGTGCCAGTAGTATAAACACAGTTTCTAACTATGGCTACACCTTC. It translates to CASSINTVSNYGYTF.

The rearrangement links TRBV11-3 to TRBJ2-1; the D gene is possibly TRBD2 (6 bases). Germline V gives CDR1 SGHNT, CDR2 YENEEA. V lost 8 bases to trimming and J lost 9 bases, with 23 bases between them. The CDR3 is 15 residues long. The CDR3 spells CASGSTSHRHGEQFF. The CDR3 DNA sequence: TGTGCCAGCGGCTCTACTAGCCACCGGCACGGTGAGCAGTTCTTC.